The clone carrying this TCR beta chain showed up just once. Its target is unknown. Sequenced by immunoSEQ multiplex PCR; TCRdb stores in-frame clones only, minus some. The sample has about 91 clones. Germline CDR1 is WNHNN and CDR2 is SYGVQD (reference sequence). This CDR3 region has 17 residues. V lost 5 bases and J 5 bases, leaving 19 bases between the germline ends. These data are taken from a study of chemoradiotherapy in HPV16-positive cancers. Study-level results: Only a couple of HPV16-positive patients supplied the functional HPV-specificity definition. Non-HPV-specific T cells did not expand in tumors during treatment, whereas candidate HPV-specific clones and E7-related motifs did. HPV-responsive T-cell expansion during chemoradiotherapy was linked to improved recurrence-free survival in HPV16-positive patients.

Repeated repertoire sampling spanned the course of chemoradiotherapy. V and J are TRBV10-1 and TRBJ2-6; D unresolved. This TCR was sampled from a human donor with HPV-associated anogenital cancer. Sequences were derived from tumor tissue, sampled from a patient who underwent chemoradiotherapy. In nucleotides, the CDR3 is TGCGCCAGCAGTAGGCGCCTCGCACAAAGTCGGGCCAACGTCCTGACTTTC. This translates into CASSRRLAQSRANVLTF.